These T cell receptor beta chains were read from a single sample in a study of blood T cell repertoires in COVID-19. The assay was immunoSEQ multiplex PCR, and TCRdb's table has in-frame clones only and misses some. The sample shows about 90,000 clones, around 72% of them seen only once. The material sequenced was peripheral blood. All receptors derive from a woman aged 80 or older with acute or convalescent COVID-19. CDR3s include the opening cysteine and the closing phenylalanine or tryptophan. A D gene is named only where the DNA matches it firmly. Clone size is stated in some rows and not others, as once, few, many or a class when expanded.

size	V	D	J	CDR3	DNA
NA	TRBV30	TRBD2	TRBJ2-3	CAWSGGVKDTQYF	TGTGCCTGGAGCGGGGGGGTTAAAGATACGCAGTATTTT
NA	TRBV9	NA	TRBJ1-1	CASSSQILEDGSTEAFF	TGTGCCAGCAGCTCACAAATTTTGGAGGACGGAAGCACTGAAGCTTTCTTT
NA	TRBV4-1	NA	TRBJ2-1	CASSQDKYRIVQFF	TGCGCCAGCAGCCAAGATAAATACCGCATAGTACAGTTCTTC
many	TRBV12-3/TRBV12-4	NA	TRBJ2-7	CASSLIEGGEQYF	TGTGCCAGCAGTTTAATCGAAGGCGGCGAGCAGTACTTC
NA	TRBV5-6	NA	TRBJ1-3	CASSFWGSSGNTIYF	TGTGCCAGCAGCTTTTGGGGCAGCTCTGGAAACACCATATATTTT
NA	TRBV4-2	NA	TRBJ1-1	CASSQDGGAEAFF	TGTGCCAGCAGCCAAGACGGGGGTGCCGAAGCTTTCTTT
NA	TRBV28	NA	TRBJ2-1	CASSQGGAWNEQFF	TGTGCCAGCAGTCAAGGGGGGGCCTGGAATGAGCAGTTCTTC
NA	TRBV4-3	TRBD1	TRBJ1-1	CASRSGQGADYTEAFF	TGCGCCAGCAGATCTGGACAGGGGGCAGATTACACTGAAGCTTTCTTT
NA	TRBV19	TRBD1	TRBJ1-5	CASRPRQGSGQPQHF	TGTGCCAGTAGACCCCGACAGGGCAGCGGTCAGCCCCAGCATTTT
once	TRBV27	NA	TRBJ2-7	CASSFVPGGEQYF	TGTGCCAGCAGTTTTGTGCCCGGCGGCGAGCAGTACTTC
once	TRBV28	NA	TRBJ1-5	CASSPGRDQPQHF	TGTGCCAGCAGTCCGGGAAGGGATCAGCCCCAGCATTTT
NA	TRBV19	NA	TRBJ2-5	CASSIPRETQYF	TGTGCCAGTAGTATCCCCCGTGAGACCCAGTACTTC
NA	TRBV6-5	TRBD1	TRBJ1-4	CASRGQSNEKLFF	TGTGCCAGCAGGGGACAGTCGAATGAAAAACTGTTTTTT
NA	TRBV4-3	NA	TRBJ2-1	CASSRQGLLYNEQFF	TGCGCCAGCAGTCGGCAGGGGCTCCTGTACAATGAGCAGTTCTTC
NA	TRBV28	NA	TRBJ1-1	CASISGVEAFF	TGTGCCAGCATTTCCGGGGTAGAGGCTTTCTTT
NA	TRBV7-2	NA	TRBJ1-1	CASSLTEHLLTEAFF	TGTGCCAGCAGCCTAACAGAACACCTCCTCACTGAAGCTTTCTTT
NA	TRBV7-9	NA	TRBJ1-1	CASSSLRGGLAAFF	TGTGCCAGCAGCTCATTGAGGGGGGGACTAGCGGCTTTCTTT
NA	TRBV4-3	TRBD2	TRBJ2-2	CASSQEALAVLNTGELFF	TGCGCCAGCAGCCAAGAGGCCCTAGCGGTCTTGAACACCGGGGAGCTGTTTTTT
NA	TRBV19	TRBD2	TRBJ2-7	CASSTGGTYEQYF	TGTGCCAGTAGTACGGGGGGGACGTACGAGCAGTACTTC